Detailed here is one TCR beta chain. Its cognate antigen is unknown. This specimen belongs to a study of PD-1 blockade in classical Hodgkin lymphoma. Study-level findings and limits: Newly diagnosed patients reportedly had lower baseline TCR diversity than healthy donors.

Sequencing was performed with immunoSEQ multiplex PCR; in TCRdb, only in-frame clones are kept and a portion is missing. Of 45,000 or so clones detected, approximately 91% appear once; the ten largest clones hold approximately 4.9%. The CDR3 is 13 amino acids. The germline CDR1 and CDR2 sequences are LNHDA and SQIVND (reference sequence). The germline V and J ends were trimmed by 4 bases and 3 bases, with 9 bases remaining between them. Noted time point: newly diagnosed, previously untreated cHL patient sample. Comparison came from newly diagnosed, untreated classical Hodgkin lymphoma PBMCs. The TCR was taken from a human donor with classical Hodgkin lymphoma. Sequencing was performed on peripheral blood mononuclear cells (PBMCs). This chain uses TRBV19 with TRBJ1-1; weak D call: TRBD1 (6 bases). The CDR3 is CASSTRTDTEAFF. The CDR3 DNA reads TGTGCCAGTAGTACCCGGACAGACACTGAAGCTTTCTTT.